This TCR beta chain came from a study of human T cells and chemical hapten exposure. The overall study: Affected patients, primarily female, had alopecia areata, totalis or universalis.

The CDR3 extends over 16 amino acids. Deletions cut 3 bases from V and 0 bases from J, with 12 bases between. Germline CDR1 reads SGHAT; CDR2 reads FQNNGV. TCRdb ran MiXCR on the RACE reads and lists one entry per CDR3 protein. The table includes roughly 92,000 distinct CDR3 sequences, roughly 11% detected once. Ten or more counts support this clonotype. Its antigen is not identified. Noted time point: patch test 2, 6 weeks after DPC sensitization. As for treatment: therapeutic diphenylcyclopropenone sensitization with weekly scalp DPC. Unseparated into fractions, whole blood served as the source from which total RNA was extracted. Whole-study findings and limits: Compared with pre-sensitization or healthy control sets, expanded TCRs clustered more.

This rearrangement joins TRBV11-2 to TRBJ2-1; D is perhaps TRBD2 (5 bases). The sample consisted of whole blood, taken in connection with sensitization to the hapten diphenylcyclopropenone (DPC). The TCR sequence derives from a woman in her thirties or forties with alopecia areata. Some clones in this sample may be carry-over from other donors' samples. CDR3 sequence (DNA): TGTGCCAGCAGCTTCGGACTGCTAATCTCCTACAATGAGCAGTTCTTC. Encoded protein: CASSFGLLISYNEQFF.